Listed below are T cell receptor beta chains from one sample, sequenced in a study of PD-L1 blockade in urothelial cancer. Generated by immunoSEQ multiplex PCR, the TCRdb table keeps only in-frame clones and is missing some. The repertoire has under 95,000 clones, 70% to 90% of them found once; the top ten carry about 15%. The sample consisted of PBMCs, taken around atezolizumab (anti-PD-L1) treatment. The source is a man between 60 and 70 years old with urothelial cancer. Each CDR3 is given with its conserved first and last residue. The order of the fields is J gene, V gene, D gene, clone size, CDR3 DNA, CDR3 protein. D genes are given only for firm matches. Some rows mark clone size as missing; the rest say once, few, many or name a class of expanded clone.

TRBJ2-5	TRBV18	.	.	TGTGCCAGCTCACCCTCGGCAGGAATGCTCCTCCAAGAGACCCAGTACTTC	CASSPSAGMLLQETQYF
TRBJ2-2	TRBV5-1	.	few	TGCGCCAGCAGCTTGGAAAGGGGAAACACCGGGGAGCTGTTTTTT	CASSLERGNTGELFF
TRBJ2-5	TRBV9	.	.	TGTGCCAGCAGCGTAGCCGGGACACAAGAGACCCAGTACTTC	CASSVAGTQETQYF
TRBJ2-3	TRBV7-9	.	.	TGTGCCAGCAGCACTCAGGGTGGCGTGCTCCAGGGAACGCAGTATTTT	CASSTQGGVLQGTQYF
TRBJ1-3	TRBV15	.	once	TGTGCCACCAGCAGAGATTTAAGAAACATTGGAAACACCATATATTTT	CATSRDLRNIGNTIYF
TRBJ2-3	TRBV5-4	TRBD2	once	TGTGCCAGCAGAACGGGACTAGCGGGGGGGTCGGCAGATACGCAGTATTTT	CASRTGLAGGSADTQYF
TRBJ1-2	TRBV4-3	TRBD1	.	TGCGCCAGCAGCCGGACCCACAGGGGGGATTCGAACTATGGCTACACCTTC	CASSRTHRGDSNYGYTF
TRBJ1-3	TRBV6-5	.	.	TGTGCCACCAGACCGGAGGCTTTATCTGGAAACACCATATATTTT	CATRPEALSGNTIYF
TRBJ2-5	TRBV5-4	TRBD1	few	TGTGCCAGCAGCATGGGACAGGTTTTGGGAGAGACCCAGTACTTC	CASSMGQVLGETQYF
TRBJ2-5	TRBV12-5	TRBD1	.	TGTGCTAGCCAAACTCCCGCTTCCGGGACAGGGGGTGGGACCCAGTACTTC	CASQTPASGTGGGTQYF
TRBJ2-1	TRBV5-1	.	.	TGCGCCAGCAGCGTACTAACTAGAAGCTCCTACAATGAGCAGTTCTTC	CASSVLTRSSYNEQFF
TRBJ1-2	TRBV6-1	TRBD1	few	TGTGCCAGCAGCCGACAGGGGGCGAACGCCTTC	CASSRQGANAF
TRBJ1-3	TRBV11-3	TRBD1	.	TGTGCCAGCAGCTCCCGGGACAGGGTAGTCGGAAACACCATATATTTT	CASSSRDRVVGNTIYF
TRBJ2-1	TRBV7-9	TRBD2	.	TGTGCCAGCAGCTTAGCTACTGGGTTGTCTAGCGGGGCCTACAATGAGCAGTTCTTC	CASSLATGLSSGAYNEQFF
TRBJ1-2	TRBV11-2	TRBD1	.	TGTGCCAGCAGCTTAGCCCAAGGACAGGGGATCAGTCAAGGCTACACCTTC	CASSLAQGQGISQGYTF
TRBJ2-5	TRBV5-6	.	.	TGTGCCAGCAGCTTGGTCGGGGTAACAGCTGAAGAGACCCAGTACTTC	CASSLVGVTAEETQYF
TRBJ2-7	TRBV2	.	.	TGTGCCAGCAGTGAAGGGGCTCTCTCCTACGAGCAGTACTTC	CASSEGALSYEQYF
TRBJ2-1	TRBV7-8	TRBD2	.	TGTGCCAGCAGCGCACGAACCCGGGGACTAGCGGGAGTACATGAGCAGTTCTTC	CASSARTRGLAGVHEQFF
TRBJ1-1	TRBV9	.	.	TGTGCCAGCAGCATCGGAAGGAGCACTGAAGCTTTCTTT	CASSIGRSTEAFF
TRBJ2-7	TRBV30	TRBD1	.	TGTGCCTGGAGTGTGACAGGGAACGAGCAGTACTTC	CAWSVTGNEQYF
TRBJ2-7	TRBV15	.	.	TGTGCCACCAGCAGAGATTACATTGACGAGCAGTACTTC	CATSRDYIDEQYF
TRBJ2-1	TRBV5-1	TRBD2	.	TGCGCCAGCAGCTTGGATAGCGGGGCGGGGGATGAGCAGTTCTTC	CASSLDSGAGDEQFF
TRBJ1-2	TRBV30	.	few	TGTGCCTGGACAGACTTATATGGCTACACCTTC	CAWTDLYGYTF
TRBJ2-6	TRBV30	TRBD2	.	TGTGCCGGGCTGCGGGGGATTGTGGCTGGGGCCAACGTCCTGACTTTC	CAGLRGIVAGANVLTF
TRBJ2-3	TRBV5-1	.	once	TGCGCCAGCAGCTTGCGAGCGGCAGATACGCAGTATTTT	CASSLRAADTQYF
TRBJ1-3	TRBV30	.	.	TGTGCCCGGCAGGGGACGAGAGGAAACACCATATATTTT	CARQGTRGNTIYF
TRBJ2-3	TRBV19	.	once	TGTGCCAGTAGCCTTACGGACAGTACAGATACGCAGTATTTT	CASSLTDSTDTQYF
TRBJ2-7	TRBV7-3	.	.	TGTGCCAGCAGCCCCCAGCCGGGGTACGAGCAGTACTTC	CASSPQPGYEQYF
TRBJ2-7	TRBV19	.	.	TGTGCCAGTAGTATACCCACGTCATCAGGGAGGGAGCAGTACTTC	CASSIPTSSGREQYF
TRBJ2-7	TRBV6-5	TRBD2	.	TGTGCCAGCAGTTACTCGGGGACTAGCGGGTACGAGCAGTACTTC	CASSYSGTSGYEQYF
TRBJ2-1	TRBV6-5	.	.	TGTGCCAGCAAACCCCCTATGGGGGGACGCAATGAGCAGTTCTTC	CASKPPMGGRNEQFF
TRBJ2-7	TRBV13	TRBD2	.	TGTGCCAGCAGCGGTAGCGGGGGGGCGCCCGAGCAGTACTTC	CASSGSGGAPEQYF
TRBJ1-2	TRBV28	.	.	TGTGCCAGCACCGCTCCAGGTGGACATTGGGGCTACACCTTC	CASTAPGGHWGYTF
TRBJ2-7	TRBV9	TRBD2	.	TGTGCCAGCAGCGTACCCGGGACTAGCGGGACCTCCCTCGAGCAGTACTTC	CASSVPGTSGTSLEQYF
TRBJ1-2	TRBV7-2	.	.	TGTGCCAGCAGCTTAGTGACCGGGGGCTATGGCTACACCTTC	CASSLVTGGYGYTF
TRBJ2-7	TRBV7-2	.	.	TGTGCCAGCAGCTTTCCGGGAAAAAGGTACGAGCAGTACTTC	CASSFPGKRYEQYF
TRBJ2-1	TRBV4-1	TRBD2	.	TGCGCCAGCAGCCAGGATGAAACGACTAGCGGGACCGGCTTGGAGCAGTTCTTC	CASSQDETTSGTGLEQFF
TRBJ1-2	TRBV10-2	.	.	TGCGCCAGCAGTGAGGCACCGGAGAACTATGGCTACACCTTC	CASSEAPENYGYTF
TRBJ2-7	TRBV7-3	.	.	TGTGCCAGCAGCCCGGGAGTTCTCGGGTACGAGCAGTACTTC	CASSPGVLGYEQYF
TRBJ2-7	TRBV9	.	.	TGTGCCAGCAGCCCCCGTACAGCCGCCTACGAGCAGTACTTC	CASSPRTAAYEQYF